A single sample gave rise to the 17 T cell receptor beta chains below, sequenced in a study of radiation and T cells in renal cell carcinoma. Documented time point: blood 2 weeks post-SBRT. Treatment denoted: 15 Gy SBRT to primary tumor, nephrectomy 4 weeks later. Clones were read by immunoSEQ multiplex PCR, and TCRdb kept only the in-frame ones, dropping some. The sample comprises roughly 120,000 clones, 75% to 90% of which are singletons, and approximately 2% rests with the top ten. Specimen: blood, collected from a patient whose treatment included radiotherapy and nephrectomy. The receptors stem from a woman aged 55-70 years with renal cell carcinoma.

For the CDR3, the DNA is TGTGCCAGCAGCTTACAGGGGGCGGGTGAGCAGTTCTTC. The encoded protein is CASSLQGAGEQFF. The rearrangement uses TRBV7-2 and TRBJ2-1; 8 bases are a match to TRBD1. V gave up 2 bases and J gave up 9 bases; unmatched junction bases: 3. CDR3 length equals 13 residues. Per germline, CDR1 SGHTA and CDR2 FQGNSA. The full variable domain, with the rest looked up from reference TRBV7-2 and TRBJ2-1, is GAGVSQSPSNKVTEKGKDVELRCDPISGHTALYWYRQSLGQGLEFLIYFQGNSAPDKSGLPSDRFSAERTGGSVSTLTIQRTQQEDSAVYLCASSLQGAGEQFFGPGTRLTVL.

The chain carries TRBV1 and TRBJ1-1; TRBD1 is the table's D call, not checked against the DNA. TRBV1 is classified as a pseudogene. The CDR3 is made up of 16 amino acids. Here the CDR3 DNA reads TGCACCAGCAGCCAAGATGTGGGCCGAACGAACACTGAAGCTTTCTTT. Protein product: CTSSQDVGRTNTEAFF.

CDR3 loop: CASSSGPGVPYNEQFF. CDR3 nucleotide sequence: TGTGCCAGCAGCTCCGGACCAGGAGTACCGTACAATGAGCAGTTCTTC. The genes are TRBV7-6 and TRBJ2-1; no clear D. Germline values: CDR1 SGHVS, CDR2 FNYEAQ. Trimming pared 4 bases from V and 4 bases from J, leaving 17 bases between. The CDR3 runs to 16 residues.

The V gene is TRBV7-9, the J gene TRBJ2-3; 10 bases line up with TRBD2. Germline V CDR1 and CDR2: SEHNR, FQNEAQ (reference sequence). The length of the CDR3 is 14 residues. V lost 6 bases and J lost 4; bases outside the gene matches: 4. For the CDR3, the DNA is TGTGCCAGCAGTCGAGCGGGAGGGGCAGATACGCAGTATTTT. It yields the protein CASSRAGGADTQYF.

In this sample, this clone turned up a few times. This rearrangement joins TRBV5-4 to TRBJ1-2; D gene unclear. Germline CDR1 reads SGHNT; CDR2 reads YYREEE (reference sequence). This CDR3 spans 14 amino acids. Trimming removed 3 bases at V and 7 bases at J, with 16 bases between. The CDR3 DNA sequence: TGTGCCAGCAGCTCGGACCCCGGCCGGGGTGGCTACACCTTC. Its protein product is CASSSDPGRGGYTF.

The chain couples TRBV5-5 to TRBJ2-3; tentatively, D is TRBD1 (6 bases). The V gene's germline CDR1 is SGHKS and CDR2 YYEKEE (reference sequence). V dropped 2 bases and J dropped 1 base, with 14 bases sitting between them. The CDR3 length is 16 residues. CDR3 amino acids: CASSFLPTGGTDTQYF. CDR3 in DNA: TGTGCCAGCAGCTTTCTACCGACAGGCGGCACAGATACGCAGTATTTT. Looking up the rest from reference TRBV5-5 and TRBJ2-3 gives the full variable domain: DAGVTQSPTHLIKTRGQQVTLRCSPISGHKSVSWYQQVLGQGPQFIFQYYEKEERGRGNFPDRFSARQFPNYSSELNVNALLLGDSALYLCASSFLPTGGTDTQYFGPGTRLTVL.

This clone was seen once. V is TRBV11-2 and J is TRBJ2-6, with D uncertain. CDR1 and CDR2 (germline): SGHAT, FQNNGV. Deletions cut 3 bases from V and 3 bases from J, with 9 bases between. This CDR3 is 15 amino acids long. The CDR3 loop reads CASSFSLGGANVLTF. For the CDR3, the DNA is TGTGCCAGCAGCTTCTCACTGGGTGGGGCCAACGTCCTGACTTTC.

Note on this clone: Different DNA sequences within this sample yield the same CDR3. The J gene is TRBJ1-5, the V gene TRBV18; D is undetermined. Germline V gene sequence: CDR1 KGHSH, CDR2 LQKENI. Trimming took 2 bases from V and 1 from J, leaving 6 bases between them. CDR3 length: 14 amino acids. For the CDR3, the DNA is TGTGCCAGCTCACCAAAGCAGAGCAATCAGCCCCAGCATTTT. Its protein is CASSPKQSNQPQHF.

With respect to this clone: At the DNA level, this CDR3 is encoded by other sequences in the same sample as well. The chain couples TRBV7-2 to TRBJ1-4; D gene ambiguous. Per germline, CDR1 SGHTA and CDR2 FQGNSA. This CDR3 spans 14 amino acids. V lost 1 base and J 4 bases, leaving 7 bases between the germline ends. This chain's CDR3 is CASSLGGYNEKLFF. For the CDR3, the DNA is TGTGCCAGCAGCTTAGGAGGGTATAATGAAAAACTGTTTTTT.

This CDR3 reads CASSPEIYGYTF. The DNA of the CDR3 is TGTGCCAGCAGCCCCGAGATCTATGGCTACACCTTC. The chain employs TRBV5-5 and TRBJ1-2; D gene unclear. Germline loops: CDR1 SGHKS, CDR2 YYEKEE (reference sequence). With 4 bases removed from V and 4 bases from J, the gap between germline ends came to 8 bases. The CDR3 extends over 12 amino acids.

This clone appeared a few times. The chain joins TRBV2 to TRBJ1-1; tentative D call: TRBD1 (5 bases). This CDR3 region has 13 residues. Germline V gene sequence: CDR1 SNHLY, CDR2 FYNNEI. V lost 7 bases, J lost 3 bases, and 12 bases lay in between. CDR3 sequence: CASTRDGYTEAFF. The DNA for the CDR3 is TGTGCCAGCACCCGGGACGGATACACTGAAGCTTTCTTT.

This chain connects TRBV18 to TRBJ2-4; TRBD1 is a possible D gene (6 bases). V lost 3 bases and J 1 base, leaving 10 bases between the germline ends. This CDR3 contains 15 residues. CDR1 is KGHSH, CDR2 LQKENI, per germline. CDR3 in amino acids: CASSPSQGAKNIQYF. DNA for the CDR3: TGTGCCAGCTCACCTTCACAGGGCGCCAAAAACATTCAGTACTTC.

This clone turned up a few times. V is TRBV2 and J is TRBJ1-1; no definite D call. Germline V gives CDR1 SNHLY, CDR2 FYNNEI. The CDR3 runs to 13 residues. V lost 4 bases to trimming and J lost 1 base, with 7 bases between them. CDR3: CASSGARNTEAFF. In nucleotides, the CDR3 is TGTGCCAGCAGTGGGGCCCGGAACACTGAAGCTTTCTTT.

The sample holds a few counts of this clone. The same CDR3 is also encoded by other DNA sequences in this sample. The gene calls are TRBV7-2 and TRBJ1-3; TRBD1 matches 8 bases. The CDR3 runs to 15 residues. From germline, CDR1 is SGHTA and CDR2 FQGNSA. V dropped 5 bases and J dropped 2; count of bases not matched to a gene: 5. This CDR3 is CASSPRTGPGNTIYF. CDR3 bases: TGTGCCAGCAGCCCAAGGACAGGGCCTGGAAACACCATATATTTT. The full variable domain, with the rest looked up from reference TRBV7-2 and TRBJ1-3, is GAGVSQSPSNKVTEKGKDVELRCDPISGHTALYWYRQSLGQGLEFLIYFQGNSAPDKSGLPSDRFSAERTGGSVSTLTIQRTQQEDSAVYLCASSPRTGPGNTIYFGEGSWLTVV.

Ten or more counts support this clone. This rearrangement joins TRBV7-5 to TRBJ2-7; no check of the table's D call, TRBD1, against the DNA was made. TRBV7-5 is annotated as a pseudogene. The CDR3 length is 11 residues. Here the CDR3 DNA reads TGTGCCACGAGGCGGACATTCGAGCAGTACTTC. It is translated as CATRRTFEQYF.

This clone has only a few counts. The rearrangement uses TRBV6-1 and TRBJ1-2; D remains unclear. The length of the CDR3 is 11 residues. V was shortened by 5 bases and J by 7 bases, with 8 bases between the two germline ends. Germline V lookup: CDR1 MNHNS, CDR2 SASEGT. CDR3 protein: CASSRPTGYTF. The CDR3 nucleotides read TGTGCCAGCAGTAGACCGACTGGCTACACCTTC.

This chain connects TRBV19 to TRBJ1-2; 7 positions match TRBD1. V shed 8 bases and J 6 bases; nucleotides not matched to a gene: 15. Germline V gene sequence: CDR1 LNHDA, CDR2 SQIVND (reference sequence). The length of the CDR3 is 15 residues. The CDR3 loop reads CASSLQRGTDHGYTF. As DNA, the CDR3 is TGTGCCAGTTCTCTTCAGCGGGGGACAGATCATGGCTACACCTTC.